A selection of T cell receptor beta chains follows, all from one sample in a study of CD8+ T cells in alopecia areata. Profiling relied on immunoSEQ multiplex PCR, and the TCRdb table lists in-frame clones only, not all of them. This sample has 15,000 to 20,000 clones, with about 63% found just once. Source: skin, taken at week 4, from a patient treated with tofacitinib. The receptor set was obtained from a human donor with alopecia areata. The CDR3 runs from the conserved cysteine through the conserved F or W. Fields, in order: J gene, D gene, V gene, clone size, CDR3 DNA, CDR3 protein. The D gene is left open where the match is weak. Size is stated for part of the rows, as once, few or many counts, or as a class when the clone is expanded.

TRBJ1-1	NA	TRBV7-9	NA	TGTGCCAGCAGCCCTTCGGGGGACACTGAAGCTTTCTTT	CASSPSGDTEAFF
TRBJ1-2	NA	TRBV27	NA	TGTGCCAGCAGTTCGGACGGGCTGGAGAACTATGGCTACACCTTC	CASSSDGLENYGYTF
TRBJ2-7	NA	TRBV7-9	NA	TGTGCCAGCAGCCGGACAGTCTACGAGCAGTACTTC	CASSRTVYEQYF
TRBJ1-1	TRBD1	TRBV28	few	TGTGCCAGCAGTGGGCGTACAGGGGACACTGAAGCTTTCTTT	CASSGRTGDTEAFF
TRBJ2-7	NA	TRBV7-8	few	TGTGCCAGCAGCTTACCGGGGTCACAGAGTTCCTACGAGCAGTACTTC	CASSLPGSQSSYEQYF
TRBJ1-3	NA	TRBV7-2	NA	TGTGCCAGCAGCCCTCAGGGTTTTGGAAACACCATATATTTT	CASSPQGFGNTIYF
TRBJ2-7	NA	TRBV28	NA	TGTGCCAGCAGTTTCCGGCAGTCCTACGAGCAGTACTTC	CASSFRQSYEQYF
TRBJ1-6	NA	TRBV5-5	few	TGTGCCAGCAGCTGGGACCATGGGGCCCTCCACTTT	CASSWDHGALHF
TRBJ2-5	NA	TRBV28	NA	TGTGCCAGCAGTTTACTAGGTGAACGGGAGACCCAGTACTTC	CASSLLGERETQYF
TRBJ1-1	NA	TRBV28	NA	TGTGCCAGCAGTTTCAGGGCACCGAACACTGAAGCTTTCTTT	CASSFRAPNTEAFF
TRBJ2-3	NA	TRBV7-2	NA	TGTGCCAGCAGCTTAGTAGGGGGGGATACGCAGTATTTT	CASSLVGGDTQYF
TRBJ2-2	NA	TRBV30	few	TGTGCCTGGGTTCCAGCTAACACCGGGGAGCTGTTTTTT	CAWVPANTGELFF
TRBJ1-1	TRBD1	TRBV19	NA	TGTGCCAGTGGGAGCAGACCGGGACAGCTTGAAGCTTTCTTT	CASGSRPGQLEAFF
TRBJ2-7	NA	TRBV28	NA	TGTGCCAGCAGTACCTCCCGACCGGGGAACTACGAGCAGTACTTC	CASSTSRPGNYEQYF
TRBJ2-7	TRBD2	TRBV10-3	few	TGTGCCATCAGTGTCACTAGCGGTCTCGGGCAGTACTTC	CAISVTSGLGQYF
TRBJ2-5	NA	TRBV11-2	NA	TGTGCCAGCAGCTTAGGAGGGGGGGCCAGAGAGGAGACCCAGTACTTC	CASSLGGGAREETQYF
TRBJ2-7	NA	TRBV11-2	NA	TGTGCCAGCAGCTTAGACAGGGTCGACTACGAGCAGTACTTC	CASSLDRVDYEQYF
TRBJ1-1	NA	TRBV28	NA	TGTGCCAGCAGCAACTTTCCAGGGGCGGAGGAGAACACTGAAGCTTTCTTT	CASSNFPGAEENTEAFF
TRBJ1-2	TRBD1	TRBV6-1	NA	TGTGCCAGCAGGGAGCAGGGGGGCCCCGGTGGCTACACCTTC	CASREQGGPGGYTF
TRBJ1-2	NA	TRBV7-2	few	TGTGCCAGCAGCCCACCACCCCCGGGCTATGGCTACACCTTC	CASSPPPPGYGYTF
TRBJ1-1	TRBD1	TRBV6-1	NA	TGTGCCAGCAGTGGGAACCTGTTTGTGGACAGGGGGTCGACCATGTTTGAAGCTTTCTTT	CASSGNLFVDRGSTMFEAFF
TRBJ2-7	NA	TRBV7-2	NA	TGTGCCAGCAGCTTAGCCCTCCCCCCGGGGAGGGGGAGCGCCTACGAGCAGTACTTC	CASSLALPPGRGSAYEQYF
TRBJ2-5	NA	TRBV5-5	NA	TGTGCCAGCAGCTTGAGGTCGGTGCAAGAGACCCAGTACTTC	CASSLRSVQETQYF
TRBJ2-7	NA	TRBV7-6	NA	TGTGCCAGCAGCTTGGGCCAGGGAGGCTACGAGCAGTACTTC	CASSLGQGGYEQYF
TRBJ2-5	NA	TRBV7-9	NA	TGTGCCAGCAGCTTAGGAATTAGCGGAGGGTCTAAGACCCAGTACTTC	CASSLGISGGSKTQYF
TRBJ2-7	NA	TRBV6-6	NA	TGTGCCAGCAGTACCCATTACGAGCAGTACTTC	CASSTHYEQYF
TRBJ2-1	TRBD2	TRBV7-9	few	TGTGCCAGCAGCCTCTCTTTAGCGGGAGTCTCCTACAATGAGCAGTTCTTC	CASSLSLAGVSYNEQFF
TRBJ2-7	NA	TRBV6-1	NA	TGTGCCAGCAGTGATATGGGGACGGGTCTGGGGGAGCAGTACTTC	CASSDMGTGLGEQYF
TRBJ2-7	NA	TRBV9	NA	TGTGCCAGCAGCGTAGGGGGAACGGGCCCTGGACCCGAGCAGTACTTC	CASSVGGTGPGPEQYF
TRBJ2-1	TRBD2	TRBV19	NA	TGTGCCAGTAGTATAGGGTTAGCGGGGGGCCCACCCTGGTTCTTC	CASSIGLAGGPPWFF
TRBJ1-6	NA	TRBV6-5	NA	TGTGCCAGCAGTGATTGGGCGAGAGATTCACCCCTCCACTTT	CASSDWARDSPLHF
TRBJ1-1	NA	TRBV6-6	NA	TGTGCCAGCACGAGGGGCGGATACACTGAAGCTTTCTTT	CASTRGGYTEAFF
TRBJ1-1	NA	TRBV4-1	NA	TGCGCCAGCAGCTTCGAGACGGGCTACCTTGCTTTCTTT	CASSFETGYLAFF
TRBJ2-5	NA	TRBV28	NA	TGTGCCAGCAGTTCTCTAGGACTTCAAGAGACCCAGTACTTC	CASSSLGLQETQYF
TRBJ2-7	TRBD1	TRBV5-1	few	TGCGCCAGCAGCTTGAGCCTCGGACAGGGGAGAGGGCAGTACTTC	CASSLSLGQGRGQYF
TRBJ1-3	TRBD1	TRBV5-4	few	TGTGCCAGCAGCTTTATCACAGGGGGGGGGTCTGGAAACACCATATATTTT	CASSFITGGGSGNTIYF
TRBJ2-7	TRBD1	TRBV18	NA	TGTGCCAGCTCCAAAGGACAGGGAGGCTACGAGCAGTACTTC	CASSKGQGGYEQYF
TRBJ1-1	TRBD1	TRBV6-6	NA	TGTGCCAGCAGTTTTACAGGGGGGAACACTGAAGCTTTCTTT	CASSFTGGNTEAFF
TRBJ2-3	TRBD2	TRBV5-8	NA	TGTGCCAGCAGCTTGTATGGCGGGGGGGACACAGATACGCAGTATTTT	CASSLYGGGDTDTQYF
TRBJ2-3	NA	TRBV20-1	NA	TGCAGTGCTCCTCGCATGGATACGCAGTATTTT	CSAPRMDTQYF
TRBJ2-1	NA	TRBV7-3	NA	TGTGCCAGCAGCTTAGGGGGGGAGCAGTTCTTC	CASSLGGEQFF
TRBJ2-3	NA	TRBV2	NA	TGTGCCAGCAGTTCCACGACTACAGATACGCAGTATTTT	CASSSTTTDTQYF
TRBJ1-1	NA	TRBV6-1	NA	TGTGCCAGCAGCCGCTGGGGCACTGAAGCTTTCTTT	CASSRWGTEAFF
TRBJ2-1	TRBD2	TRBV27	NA	TGTGCCAGCAGTTGGGATCAGCGGGGGGGCAATGAGCAGTTCTTC	CASSWDQRGGNEQFF
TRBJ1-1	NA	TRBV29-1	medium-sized	TGCAGCGTTTGGAGGGGCCACACTGAAGCTTTCTTT	CSVWRGHTEAFF
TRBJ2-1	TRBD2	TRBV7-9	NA	TGTGCCAGCAGCTCCGGGGGGTGGCCGTTCTTC	CASSSGGWPFF
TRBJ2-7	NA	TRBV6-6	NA	TGTGCCAGCAGTTACTCCCTAGGTGATTACGAGCAGTACTTC	CASSYSLGDYEQYF